This entry concerns a single TCR beta chain. Its antigen remains unidentified. There are no base qualities to consult, and no much larger clone falls within one base. TCRbeta CDR3 regions were amplified from genomic DNA using the immunoSEQ Assay, a bias-controlled multiplex PCR. In the source study's methods: The number of nucleated cells in each sample was estimated by amplification of reference gene primers within the assay. Sequence reads were collapsed and filtered to measure the absolute abundance of every unique TCRbeta CDR3 rearrangement. For each sample, productive Simpson clonality was calculated by taking the square root of Simpson's diversity index across productive rearrangements. TCRdb's version of the immuneACCESS table is confined to in-frame rearrangements and falls short of the full clone set. An unresolved V gene accounts for under half of the shortfall where checked; the remainder is of unknown origin. V, J and clone size reflect that table, while D and trimming were determined from the DNA. The sample profile shows fewer than 120,000 clones; 60% to 80% of them were found once. The ten largest clones represent around 15% of the sample.

This entry belongs to a study of blood T cell repertoires in COVID-19 (dated by TCRdb to 2020 to 2021). Regarding the complete study: The collaborator samples originated in the United States, Italy and Spain and spanned the acute and convalescent phases of COVID-19. The material from the prospective study consisted of cDNA or gDNA derived from T cells, B-cell-depleted T cells, or PBMCs. Deeply sampled blood TCRbeta repertoires from subjects exposed to, actively infected with, or recovered from COVID-19 were included in the dataset. The repertoires were released in a freely available public database intended as a resource for research on the immune response to SARS-CoV-2. Samples were obtained from the ongoing ImmuneRACE study (first 160 participants) and from approximately 1,200 subjects provided by 6 global collaborators. Sample metadata almost always included a de-identified subject ID, COVID-19 status, age in years and sex. Where HLA class I and class II types were available, the types were taken from metadata supplied by the sample provider, not from assay-based typing.

The collaborating institutions used their own protocols to collect whole blood in K2EDTA tubes. For TCRbeta analysis, collaborator samples were shipped as frozen whole blood, as isolated PBMCs, or as DNA extracted from either sample type. Trimming accounts for 4 bases at V and 7 bases at J, while the number of junction bases matched to no gene is 9. Taken from the germline V gene, the CDR1 and CDR2 loops are SGHRS and YFSETQ. The CDR3 sequence holds 15 residues, the cysteine and phenylalanine included. The retained sequence is limited to the CDR3, 45 bases, with the frame set at the first base. What the work shows at the level of the full study, not this receptor alone: How much clinical and demographic metadata was included differed by source and by participant, and the metadata was provided uncurated.

This clonotype was obtained from a woman of 80 years or more with active or convalescent COVID-19. Material for sequencing was peripheral blood. The chain employs TRBV5-1 and TRBJ2-1; 9 junctional bases match TRBD1. This receptor has the CDR3 CASSPRTGAPNEQFF. The bases are TGCGCCAGCAGCCCTCGGACAGGGGCCCCGAATGAGCAGTTCTTC.